These 6 T cell receptor beta chains share one sample of origin, sequenced in a study of patients and donors after allogeneic stem cell transplantation. TCRdb fed the RT-PCR reads into MiXCR, producing one record per CDR3 protein. The profile shows about a million distinct CDR3 sequences, roughly 18% of them singletons. Sequencing was done on a sample of blood, either unsorted or a sorted T cell fraction (not recorded which). The source is a human donor who was either an allogeneic HSCT recipient or a stem cell or donor lymphocyte infusion donor (not recorded which). It is not recorded whose cells these are; they may come from a transplant donor.

The V and J genes are TRBV5-1 and TRBJ2-7; TRBD1 matches 10 bases. The CDR3 consists of 15 residues. From germline, CDR1 is SGHRS and CDR2 YFSETQ. J gave up 5 bases and V 4 bases, and 9 bases lay outside the gene matches. The CDR3 bases are TGCGCCAGCAGCGTCGGGACAGGGGCCGAGCACGAGCAGTACTTC. Translated: CASSVGTGAEHEQYF.

The chain links TRBV9 to TRBJ1-2; D is unclear. The CDR3 runs 14 residues. V lost 0 bases and J lost 5, with 11 bases in between. Per germline, CDR1 SGDLS and CDR2 YYNGEE. The CDR3, as DNA: TGTGCCAGCAGCGTAGAGGCACACGGTTATGGCTACACCTTC. Translation: CASSVEAHGYGYTF. Looking up the rest from reference TRBV9 and TRBJ1-2 gives the full variable domain: DSGVTQTPKHLITATGQRVTLRCSPRSGDLSVYWYQQSLDQGLQFLIQYYNGEERAKGNILERFSAQQFPDLHSELNLSSLELGDSALYFCASSVEAHGYGYTFGSGTRLTVV.

The chain joins TRBV2 to TRBJ2-7, with TRBD1 as a possible D gene (6 bases). CDR1 and CDR2 from the germline V gene are SNHLY and FYNNEI. Trimming removed 0 bases from V and 3 bases from J, with 12 bases in between. This CDR3 contains 15 residues. CDR3 in DNA: TGTGCCAGCAGTGAAGCGCGGACAGAGATCTACGAGCAGTACTTC. This codes for CASSEARTEIYEQYF.

A few counts support this clonotype. The V gene is TRBV19, the J gene TRBJ2-1; D may be TRBD1 (6 bases). The CDR3 sequence is 15 residues long. Germline CDR1 reads LNHDA; CDR2 reads SQIVND (reference sequence). V was pared by 1 base and J by 3 bases, with 10 bases between. The CDR3 coding sequence is TGTGCCAGTAGTATAGGGGGGCTAATCTACAATGAGCAGTTCTTC. It specifies CASSIGGLIYNEQFF.

This sequence joins TRBV24-1 and TRBJ2-5; no clear D. The germline gives CDR1 KGHDR, CDR2 SFDVKD. The CDR3 length is 13 residues. V dropped 4 bases and J dropped 0 bases, with 5 bases sitting between them. The DNA for the CDR3 is TGTGCCACCAGTGAACAGAACCAAGAGACCCAGTACTTC. Protein sequence: CATSEQNQETQYF.

The chain is built from TRBV12-3 or TRBV12-4 and TRBJ2-7; 7 bases align to TRBD1. Germline trimming cut 5 bases from V and 0 bases from J; bases unmatched to any gene: 7. There are 15 residues in the CDR3. The CDR3 loop is CASSPPTGSSYEQYF. In nucleotides, the CDR3 is TGTGCCAGCAGTCCTCCGACAGGGAGCTCCTACGAGCAGTACTTC.